This note documents a single T cell receptor beta chain sequence. The antigen this receptor binds is unknown. No clone much larger than this one lies a single base away; base qualities are absent. The data stem from a study of graft-versus-host responses after intestinal transplantation (dated by TCRdb to about 2021). With respect to the entire study: Multivisceral, liver-intestinal, or isolated intestinal transplants were received by the recipients. Anti-thymocyte globulin induction was given to all recipients, followed by maintenance tacrolimus and steroids for two to four years. After intestinal transplantation, graft-versus-host and host-versus-graft alloreactive T cell clones were followed in the graft, circulation and bone marrow using bulk TCR-beta CDR3 sequencing. Alloreactive clones were identified by sequencing pre-transplant mixed lymphocyte reaction products and comparing these products with unstimulated pre-transplant donor and recipient T cells. A cohort of under 30 intestinal transplant recipients, including one retransplant, was enrolled, and 3 patients lacking pretransplant specimens were excluded. Donor T cell macrochimerism was defined as a peak of at least 4% donor T cells among recipient peripheral blood mononuclear cells. Instead of going to the commercial service, samples from a few later patients were sequenced in-house on an Illumina MiSeq and processed with MiXCR.

Preparation of the library involved the immunoSEQ multiplex PCR assay. For most patients, genomic DNA was isolated with the Qiagen DNeasy Blood and Tissue Kit and shipped frozen to Adaptive Biotechnologies for TCR sequencing. Adaptive Biotechnologies carried out high-throughput TCR-beta CDR3 sequencing of genomic DNA for most patients. As for the original processing: Adaptive's ImmunoSEQ software was the source of the TCR sequencing data for 18 patients, while a few other patients were processed with MiXCR and VDJtools. To correct CD4 versus CD8 sorting errors, sequences present in both subsets at a frequency ratio below 5:1 were removed. CDR3 nucleotide sequences shared between donor and recipient were removed because the origin of such sequences could not be assigned. Alloreactive clones required at least 2-fold expansion over unstimulated cells and minimum CFSE-low frequency of 0.002% (template counts) or 0.001% (read counts). Mappable clones were those detected in sequenced pre-transplant spleen, lymph node, or MLR CFSE-low populations of the donor or recipient. The cumulative frequency of alloreactive clones was calculated as a percentage of all sequences, weighted by copy number. Drawn from immuneACCESS, this table holds only the in-frame rearrangements with V and J called that TCRdb kept. Clones are partly lost; checked studies trace under half to an unresolved V gene and leave the rest unexplained. From that table come the V and J calls and clone size; the DNA was used to work out D and trimming. The sample table records 86,000 or so clones; just over 90% of these occur just once. The leading ten clones occupy about 6.3% of the sample.

Overall study outcomes, separate from this receptor: GvH clones were detected in recipient bone marrow, and some of these GvH clones were observed earlier in ileal mucosa or blood, consistent with an intestinal mucosal origin. The conclusions were limited by the relatively low number and heterogeneity of the intestinal transplant patients. Early after transplant, peak levels of circulating GvH clones were associated with declines in HvG clones. In the allografts of patients with donor T cell macrochimerism, GvH to HvG T cell clonal ratios were high.

This specimen's time point label, per the study, means: cells obtained before transplantation from donor or recipient. CD3+CD4+ and CD3+CD8+ populations were FACS-sorted from unstimulated pre-transplant donor and recipient cells taken from spleen or lymph nodes. The germline ends are 11 bases apart after V is trimmed by 2 bases and J by 0 bases. From cysteine to phenylalanine, the CDR3 is 15 amino acids long. The retained sequence is limited to the CDR3, 45 bases, with the frame set at the first base. CDR1 and CDR2, looked up from the germline V gene, are MNHEY and SVGAGI. The chain links TRBV6-5 with TRBJ2-7; a confident D gene designation cannot be given. The sequence was collected from a human donor who received an intestinal transplant. Here the sequenced sample was unstimulated CD8+ T cells sorted from spleen or lymph node cells, taken before intestinal transplant. The CDR3 sequence is CASSYPAGRSYEQYF. The nucleotide sequence reads as follows: TGTGCCAGCAGTTACCCTGCCGGACGCTCCTACGAGCAGTACTTC.